This T cell receptor (beta chain) stems from a study of identical twins. Overall study findings and caveats: For out-of-frame beta sequences, excess twin sharing was weaker. Insertions were reduced in abundant cord blood beta clonotypes but not in memory repertoires.

Trimming shortened V by 3 bases and J by 2 bases, and 16 bases separated the two germline ends. Germline V CDR1 and CDR2: SGHAT, FQNNGV. CDR3 size: 16 residues. As to this clonotype: Antigen unknown.

Donors were all healthy Caucasians. TCRdb used MiXCR to reprocess the 5' RACE reads, holding one entry per CDR3 protein. The data show over 550,000 distinct CDR3 sequences, roughly 6.6% seen once. This sample was shared with a second study, whose subject was yellow fever vaccine responses in identical twins.

The rearrangement joins TRBV11-2 to TRBJ2-5; D is tentatively TRBD1 or TRBD2 (5 bases each). The sequence was collected from a woman younger than 30 in good health. The specimen sequenced was PBMCs. CDR3 sequence (DNA): TGTGCCAGCAGCTTCGGTCAGGGAGTGGGACAAGAGACCCAGTACTTC. Residues: CASSFGQGVGQETQYF.